A single sample gave rise to the 21 T cell receptor beta chains below, sequenced in a study of human thymus T cells. The assay was immunoSEQ multiplex PCR, and TCRdb's table has in-frame clones only and misses some. Of 35,000 to 45,000 clones listed, approximately 95% are singletons. Sample: blood. Source of these receptors: a boy under two years old with a congenital heart defect but otherwise immunologically healthy.

J is TRBJ2-5 and V is TRBV2; 8 bases match TRBD1. Germline CDR1 and CDR2: SNHLY and FYNNEI. This CDR3 contains 14 residues. V lost 5 bases to trimming and J lost 5 bases; unmatched junction nucleotides: 7. For the CDR3, the DNA is TGTGCCAGCAGTTATCAGGGGGCAGGGGAGACCCAGTACTTC. Its protein is CASSYQGAGETQYF.

The rearrangement uses TRBV13 and TRBJ1-2; weak D call: TRBD1 (5 bases). The CDR3 runs 16 residues. V was pared by 4 bases and J by 4 bases, with 19 bases between. Germline CDR1 PRHDT, CDR2 FYEKMQ (reference sequence). The DNA for the CDR3 is TGTGCCAGCAGCTCCTACAGGACCCTTGGGGCCTATGGCTACACCTTC. It yields the protein CASSSYRTLGAYGYTF.

This chain links TRBV11-3 with TRBJ2-1; the D gene is possibly TRBD1 (6 bases). The CDR3 totals 12 residues. Trimming took 6 bases from V and 12 from J, leaving 15 bases between them. The germline V gene encodes CDR1 SGHNT and CDR2 YENEEA. The CDR3 nucleotides read TGTGCCAGCAGTCTTGGGACACTCGGGCAGTTCTTC. This gives the protein CASSLGTLGQFF.

This clone was detected only once. The chain carries TRBV4-1 and TRBJ2-3; possible D gene TRBD2, 7 bases. Trimming took off 4 bases at V and 2 bases at J, with 19 bases between the two ends. The germline V gene encodes CDR1 MGHRA and CDR2 YSYEKL. This CDR3 comprises 17 residues. CDR3: CASSLSGRGGFTDTQYF. CDR3 bases: TGCGCCAGCAGCCTCTCAGGGAGGGGGGGCTTCACAGATACGCAGTATTTT.

The chain employs TRBV7-2 and TRBJ2-1; 9 nucleotides align to TRBD2. Germline trimming cut 5 bases from V and 3 bases from J; bases unmatched to any gene: 8. CDR1 SGHTA and CDR2 FQGNSA come from the germline V gene. The CDR3 consists of 16 residues. CDR3 coding DNA: TGTGCCAGCAGCCCCGATAGGCGGGGGGGCTACAATGAGCAGTTCTTC. This translates into CASSPDRRGGYNEQFF.

CDR3 bases: TGCGCCAGCAGTCAATTGAAGAGGGAGGGTTTCTATGGCTACACCTTC. It specifies CASSQLKREGFYGYTF. The gene calls are TRBV23-1 and TRBJ1-2, with unresolved D. TRBV23-1 is designated an ORF whose function remains uncertain. The CDR3 sequence is 16 residues long. V was shortened by 1 base and J by 4 bases, with 16 bases between the two germline ends.

The chain is built from TRBV4-1 and TRBJ2-1; TRBD2 matches at 7 bases. This CDR3 contains 13 residues. Germline CDR1 and CDR2: MGHRA and YSYEKL. Trimming took 4 bases from V and 6 from J; bases not matched to a gene: 3. CDR3 region: CASSPRGGNEQFF. CDR3 coding DNA: TGCGCCAGCAGCCCCCGCGGGGGCAATGAGCAGTTCTTC.

This chain uses TRBV10-3 with TRBJ1-1; TRBD1 matches 8 bases. V was pared by 5 bases and J by 5 bases, with 7 bases of the junction left unmatched. CDR3 size: 14 residues. CDR1 is ENHRY and CDR2 is SYGVKD in the germline V gene. The CDR3 DNA sequence: TGTGCCATCAGTCCAGGGGGCGGAAAGACTGAAGCTTTCTTT. This translates into CAISPGGGKTEAFF.

Regarding this clone: One end of the junction fails to match germline, which may point to a read error. This chain uses TRBV11-3 with TRBJ2-7, with D possibly matching TRBD2 (6 bases). The germline CDR1 and CDR2 sequences are SGHNT and YENEEA. The CDR3 is 14 residues long. Written as DNA, the CDR3 is TGTGCCAGTAGCTTAGGTGGAGGGACCTACGAGCAGTACTTC. The encoded protein is CASSLGGGTYEQYF.

The rearrangement uses TRBV4-3 and TRBJ1-2; tentatively, D is TRBD1 (5 bases). Germline CDR1 reads LGHNA; CDR2 reads YSLEER. The CDR3 spans 12 residues. V lost 0 bases and J 9 bases, leaving 8 bases between the germline ends. CDR3 DNA sequence: TGCGCCAGCAGCCAAGATGGGGGGAGCTACACCTTC. Amino acids: CASSQDGGSYTF.

With regard to this clone: Compared with germline, one end of the junction differs, possibly owing to a read error. This sequence joins TRBV7-2 and TRBJ2-7; unclear D gene. The CDR3 consists of 11 residues. Germline V CDR1 and CDR2: SGHTA, FQGNSA. CDR3 in DNA: TGTGCCAGCAGTTTAGTGGAAGAGCAGTACTTC. It translates to CASSLVEEQYF.

The CDR3 sequence is CASSERGDTQYF. In DNA form, the CDR3 reads TGTGCCAGCAGTGAAAGGGGGGATACGCAGTATTTT. The chain recombines TRBV6-1 with TRBJ2-3, with D maybe TRBD1 (6 bases). The CDR3 is 12 amino acids. Germline V CDR1 and CDR2: MNHNS, SASEGT. Trimming took off 2 bases at V and 6 bases at J, with 6 bases between the two ends.

The chain combines TRBV10-1 with TRBJ1-2; TRBD1 is a possible D gene (5 bases). The germline V and J ends were trimmed by 11 bases and 6 bases, with 19 bases remaining between them. The CDR3 sequence is 13 residues long. Looked up from germline, CDR1 is WNHNN and CDR2 is SYGVQD (reference sequence). The CDR3 sequence is CAGRQPNRNGYTF. The CDR3 DNA reads as TGCGCCGGTAGACAGCCCAACCGGAATGGCTACACCTTC.

The rearrangement links TRBV13 to TRBJ2-1, with TRBD2 identical over 12 bases. Germline-derived CDR1 and CDR2 are PRHDT and FYEKMQ (reference sequence). The CDR3 is made up of 14 amino acids. V dropped 6 bases and J dropped 9; count of bases not matched to a gene: 6. The CDR3 region has the DNA TGTGCCAGCAGTTTTAGACTAGCGGGGGCTGAGCAGTTCTTC. It translates to CASSFRLAGAEQFF.

The chain has TRBV30 and TRBJ1-2, with D possibly matching TRBD1 (5 bases). Germline values: CDR1 GTSNPN, CDR2 SVGIG (reference sequence). The CDR3 extends over 12 amino acids. V was trimmed by 0 bases and J by 4 bases, leaving 6 bases between them. CDR3 in DNA: TGTGCCTGGAGTGTAACAGGCTATGGCTACACCTTC. It encodes CAWSVTGYGYTF.

The gene calls are TRBV5-1 and TRBJ2-1; TRBD2 matches at 7 bases. The V segment lost 0 bases and the J segment 0 bases; nucleotides outside the gene matches: 6. The V gene's germline CDR1 is SGHRS and CDR2 YFSETQ. The CDR3 runs to 17 residues. The CDR3 bases are TGCGCCAGCAGCTTGGCGGGACTAAGTCGCTCCTACAATGAGCAGTTCTTC. Translation: CASSLAGLSRSYNEQFF. The variable domain in full, completed from reference TRBV5-1 and TRBJ2-1, reads KAGVTQTPRYLIKTRGQQVTLSCSPISGHRSVSWYQQTPGQGLQFLFEYFSETQRNKGNFPGRFSGRQFSNSRSEMNVSTLELGDSALYLCASSLAGLSRSYNEQFFGPGTRLTVL.

This chain joins TRBV2 and TRBJ2-2, with D possibly being TRBD1 (6 bases). The germline CDR1 and CDR2 sequences are SNHLY and FYNNEI. The CDR3 runs to 15 residues. V was trimmed by 5 bases and J by 4 bases, leaving 14 bases between them. The CDR3 loop is CASSYRVGSTGELFF. The CDR3 DNA follows: TGTGCCAGCAGTTACAGGGTTGGGAGCACCGGGGAGCTGTTTTTT.

This clone was observed once. The chain couples TRBV5-3 to TRBJ2-7, with 11 bases that match TRBD1. TRBV5-3 is given ORF status, its function remaining uncertain. V was clipped by 3 bases and J by 2 bases; unmatched bases: 4. The CDR3 consists of 15 residues. This chain's CDR3 is CARSWGQGGTYEQYF. In DNA form, the CDR3 reads TGTGCCAGAAGCTGGGGACAGGGGGGGACCTACGAGCAGTACTTC.

The chain combines TRBV5-1 with TRBJ2-3; D is possibly TRBD2 (5 bases). The CDR3 extends over 14 amino acids. Germline-derived CDR1 and CDR2 are SGHRS and YFSETQ. V dropped 2 bases and J dropped 0 bases, with 7 bases sitting between them. CDR3: CASSFGGSTDTQYF. The CDR3 DNA reads TGCGCCAGCAGCTTCGGAGGAAGCACAGATACGCAGTATTTT.

The chain employs TRBV4-3 and TRBJ1-6; the D is unclear. CDR1 and CDR2 from the germline V gene are LGHNA and YSLEER. This CDR3 region has 14 residues. V gave up 5 bases and J gave up 10 bases, with 15 bases separating them. The chain's CDR3 is CASSVSGVVSPLHF. In DNA form, the CDR3 reads TGCGCCAGCAGCGTATCCGGGGTTGTCTCACCCCTCCACTTT.

This clone was counted once. The chain recombines TRBV2 with TRBJ1-1; TRBD1 matches at 10 bases. The ends lost 7 bases at V and 0 bases at J; junction bases unmatched: 5. Germline CDR1 is SNHLY and CDR2 is FYNNEI. The CDR3 consists of 15 residues. For the CDR3, the DNA is TGTGCCAGCACGGGACAGGGGATTATGAACACTGAAGCTTTCTTT. Amino acids: CASTGQGIMNTEAFF.